These T cell receptor beta chains were read from a single sample in a study of T cells in Graves' hyperthyroidism and ophthalmopathy. From the multiplex PCR reads, TCRdb called clonotypes with MiXCR, one entry per CDR3 protein. Among hundreds of thousands of distinct CDR3 sequences listed, about 22% were seen once. The sequencing sample was made of blood. Receptors were obtained from a woman aged 65 to 85 with Graves' ophthalmopathy. CDR3s include the opening cysteine and the closing phenylalanine or tryptophan. A D gene is named only where the DNA matches it firmly. Size tells how often a clone was seen (once, few, many) or the class of an expanded clone, and some rows leave it out.

clone size	J gene	V gene	D gene	CDR3 DNA	CDR3 protein
.	TRBJ2-7	TRBV28	TRBD1	TGTGCCAGCAGTTCGGGACAGGGCAGACTGGGGCAGTACTTC	CASSSGQGRLGQYF
many	TRBJ2-5	TRBV11-2	TRBD1	TGTGCCAGCAGCGACGGGACAGGGCAGACAGAGACCCAGTACTTC	CASSDGTGQTETQYF
few	TRBJ2-6	TRBV7-3	TRBD2	TGTGCCAGCAGCCCGCACGGGGGGATCTCTGGGGCCAACGTCCTGACTTTC	CASSPHGGISGANVLTF
.	TRBJ2-1	TRBV5-1	.	TGCACCAGCAGCTTGGGAGACGGTCTTTGGGATGAGCAGTTCTTC	CTSSLGDGLWDEQFF
few	TRBJ1-4	TRBV28	.	TGTGCCAGCAGTTCCCGCGGGGCTATCAGGGAAAAACTGTTTTTT	CASSSRGAIREKLFF
many	TRBJ1-1	TRBV28	TRBD1	TGTGCCAGCAGTTTGCGCCGGGACAGAGGACCCACTGAAGCTTTCTTT	CASSLRRDRGPTEAFF
many	TRBJ2-5	TRBV10-3	TRBD2	TGTGCCATCAGTGAGTTATCGGGAGGAGAGACCCAGTACTTC	CAISELSGGETQYF
.	TRBJ2-7	TRBV6-1	TRBD2	TGTGCCAGCAGTCCCAGAGCGGGAGGGCCGGACGAGCAGTACTTC	CASSPRAGGPDEQYF
many	TRBJ2-1	TRBV6-2/TRBV6-3	TRBD2	TGTGCCAGCACCCAGGACAGCGGACTAGCGGGACGTTCCTACAATGAGCAGTTCTTC	CASTQDSGLAGRSYNEQFF
few	TRBJ1-2	TRBV10-3	.	TGTGCCATCAGTGAGAATCCAATCAAGCCTCGCTACACCTTC	CAISENPIKPRYTF
few	TRBJ2-3	TRBV5-1	TRBD2	TGCGCCAGCAGCCTTAGCGGGAGGAGCGGCACAGATACGCAGTATTTT	CASSLSGRSGTDTQYF
many	TRBJ2-3	TRBV2	TRBD2	TGTGCCAGCAGTGATGGGAGGAGCGGGAGAGGTGATACGCAGTATTTT	CASSDGRSGRGDTQYF
.	TRBJ2-7	TRBV4-3	TRBD1	TGCGCCAGCAGCCACCTTCGGGGAGGACAGGGTTTCAGCGAGCAGTACTTC	CASSHLRGGQGFSEQYF
few	TRBJ2-3	TRBV2	.	TGTGCCAGCAGTGGGTCCGTGAATACGCAGTATTTT	CASSGSVNTQYF
many	TRBJ1-4	TRBV12-3/TRBV12-4	TRBD1	TGTGCCAGCAGGCGACAGGGGGCAACTAATGAAAAACTGTTTTTT	CASRRQGATNEKLFF
many	TRBJ2-7	TRBV7-8	TRBD2	TGTGCCAGCAGCCCCCGACTAGCGGGAGTGGTCGAGCAGTACTTC	CASSPRLAGVVEQYF
many	TRBJ2-1	TRBV3-1	.	TGTGCCAGCAGCCAGCCGGGACTCCACTCTTACAATGAGCAGTTCTTC	CASSQPGLHSYNEQFF
many	TRBJ2-2	TRBV2	.	TGTGCCAGCAGAGACCGCGTGAGGGCGGGGGAGCTGTTTTTT	CASRDRVRAGELFF
few	TRBJ1-1	TRBV9	.	TGTGCCAGCAGCGCCGGGGGGCAGGGGAACACTGAAGCTTTCTTT	CASSAGGQGNTEAFF
.	TRBJ2-7	TRBV27	TRBD1	TGTGCCAGCGGAAGACAGGGGGGTTCCTACGGGCAGTACTTC	CASGRQGGSYGQYF
.	TRBJ2-4	TRBV6-1	.	TGTGCCAGCAGTGACCCCTCACGGGACATTCAGTACTTC	CASSDPSRDIQYF
few	TRBJ2-2	TRBV3-1	.	TGTGCCAGCAGCCAAGATAGGACCCTCGGGGAGCTGTTTTTT	CASSQDRTLGELFF
.	TRBJ2-7	TRBV10-3	.	TGTGCCATCAGTGACCAAAACGGGGGCTCCAGGGAGGCCGAGCAGTACTTC	CAISDQNGGSREAEQYF
.	TRBJ2-5	TRBV6-2/TRBV6-3	TRBD2	TGTGCCAGCAGATTAGCGGGACAAGAGACCCAGTACTTC	CASRLAGQETQYF
few	TRBJ1-1	TRBV12-3/TRBV12-4	.	TGTGCCAGCACTCTCCGGGGGGTGAACACTGAAGCTTTCTTT	CASTLRGVNTEAFF
.	TRBJ2-7	TRBV15	.	TGTGCCACCAGCAGAGAAACAGACTACGAGCAGTACTTC	CATSRETDYEQYF
few	TRBJ2-3	TRBV9	TRBD2	TGTGCCAGCAGCGTATCGCTAGCGGGCTCTTTACCCACAAATACGCAGTATTTT	CASSVSLAGSLPTNTQYF
few	TRBJ2-3	TRBV24-1	.	TGTGCCACCAGTGATTTGGGGAGTCTCGATACGCAGTATTTT	CATSDLGSLDTQYF
few	TRBJ1-2	TRBV10-3	TRBD1	TGTGCCATCAGTTCGACCGGGACAGGGAACTATGGCTACACCTTC	CAISSTGTGNYGYTF
.	TRBJ2-2	TRBV19	TRBD2	TGTGCCACATTTCCGGGAGGGACCATACTCAACACCGGGGAGCTGTTTTTT	CATFPGGTILNTGELFF
few	TRBJ2-4	TRBV12-3/TRBV12-4	.	TGTGCCAGCAGCCCCGCCGGGGCAGCCAAAAACATTCAGTACTTC	CASSPAGAAKNIQYF
many	TRBJ1-2	TRBV28	.	TGTGCCAGCAGGATGGGCGGGTGGCATGGCTACACCTTC	CASRMGGWHGYTF
.	TRBJ1-2	TRBV6-1	TRBD1	TGTGCCAGCATCGCATCGATCAGGGACAGAAAGGACTATGGCTACACCTTC	CASIASIRDRKDYGYTF
few	TRBJ2-1	TRBV7-8	TRBD2	TGTGCCAGCAGCCCCCTTGTAGCGGGAGGGTTCTCCCCTTACAATGAGCAGTTCTTC	CASSPLVAGGFSPYNEQFF
.	TRBJ2-2	TRBV11-2	.	TGTGCCAGCAGCGGTACAGGGTTCGACACCGGGGAGCTGTTTTTT	CASSGTGFDTGELFF
once	TRBJ2-3	TRBV20-1	TRBD2	TGCAGTGCTAGGGTAGCGGGAGATGGTACGCAGTATTTT	CSARVAGDGTQYF
many	TRBJ2-1	TRBV5-1	.	TGCGCCAGCAGCCAGGACGGTCGCCCTTACAATGAGCAGTTCTTC	CASSQDGRPYNEQFF
few	TRBJ2-7	TRBV6-1	TRBD2	TGTGCCAGCACCGAGGGACTAGCGGGCTACGAGCAGTACTTC	CASTEGLAGYEQYF
.	TRBJ2-1	TRBV18	TRBD2	TGTGCCAGCTCACCACGACGGACTAGCGGGAGTCAGGATGAGCAGTTCTTC	CASSPRRTSGSQDEQFF
few	TRBJ2-3	TRBV10-2	TRBD2	TGCGCCAGCAATAGTATTAGCGGGAGCACAGATACGCAGTATTTT	CASNSISGSTDTQYF
.	TRBJ2-6	TRBV20-1	TRBD1	TGCAGTGCTAGGAGGGGGACAGGGCTATCCTCTGGGGCCAACGTCCTGACTTTC	CSARRGTGLSSGANVLTF